A single sample gave rise to the 7 T cell receptor beta chains below, sequenced in a study of cytomegalovirus exposure and HLA in healthy donors. The study ran its PCR with 60 Vbeta and 13 Jbeta primers. The data were produced by immunoSEQ multiplex PCR, yet TCRdb's version contains in-frame clones alone and is incomplete. The table has around 150,000 clones, roughly 78% seen once. Source material: PBMCs. These receptors were collected from a man aged 35 to 55 in good health and CMV-seropositive.

The chain uses TRBV6-6 and TRBJ1-1; 7 bases line up with TRBD1. The ends lost 2 bases at V and 0 bases at J; junction bases unmatched: 6. This CDR3 contains 16 residues. Looked up from germline, CDR1 is MNHNY and CDR2 is SVGAGI (reference sequence). The CDR3 reads CASSYTRQGVNTEAFF. Here the CDR3 DNA reads TGTGCCAGCAGTTACACTAGACAGGGTGTGAACACTGAAGCTTTCTTT.

About this clone: The same CDR3 can be traced to other DNA sequences in this sample. J is TRBJ2-7 and V is TRBV6-5; 9 bases map to TRBD1. This CDR3 spans 14 amino acids. Trimming removed 8 bases from V and 2 bases from J; junction bases left unmatched: 7. Germline V lookup: CDR1 MNHEY, CDR2 SVGAGI. CDR3 sequence: CASRWGQGAYEQYF. CDR3 bases: TGTGCCAGCCGGTGGGGACAGGGTGCCTACGAGCAGTACTTC.

The V gene is TRBV6-1, the J gene TRBJ1-1, with D perhaps matching TRBD1 (5 bases). V lost 1 base to trimming and J lost 0 bases, with 15 bases between them. Germline V CDR1 and CDR2: MNHNS, SASEGT. This CDR3 has 17 residues. The CDR3 here is CASSEDAGSGLNTEAFF. In DNA, the CDR3 is TGTGCCAGCAGTGAAGATGCAGGGTCTGGCCTGAACACTGAAGCTTTCTTT.

The DNA for the CDR3 is TGTGCCAGCAGCCTTGAAGTCCGGGAGACCCAGTACTTC. It translates to CASSLEVRETQYF. The V gene is TRBV7-9, the J gene TRBJ2-5; D gene ambiguous. The CDR3 extends over 13 amino acids. Germline CDR1 and CDR2: SEHNR and FQNEAQ (reference sequence). V was pared by 5 bases and J by 5 bases, with 12 bases between.

The chain uses TRBV6-1 and TRBJ1-5; tentatively, D is TRBD1 (6 bases). This CDR3 is 14 amino acids long. Germline V gene data show CDR1 as MNHNS and CDR2 as SASEGT. V lost 4 bases, J lost 7 bases, and 14 bases lay in between. The CDR3 loop is CASSVTGSGQPQHF. The CDR3 DNA reads TGTGCCAGCAGTGTAACAGGGTCGGGGCAGCCCCAGCATTTT.

This rearrangement joins TRBV18 to TRBJ1-2; tentatively, D is TRBD1 (5 bases). Looked up from germline, CDR1 is KGHSH and CDR2 is LQKENI. The CDR3 runs to 15 residues. V was clipped by 2 bases and J by 8 bases, with 18 bases between them. The CDR3 sequence is CASSPIGAGGSGYTF. The CDR3 bases are TGTGCCAGCTCACCAATAGGTGCGGGGGGGAGCGGCTACACCTTC.

This clone has a single count. The V call is TRBV6-1, the J call TRBJ1-2; D is unclear. The CDR3 sequence is 13 residues long. Trimming pared 7 bases from V and 4 bases from J, leaving 13 bases between. Germline loops: CDR1 MNHNS, CDR2 SASEGT. The CDR3 DNA follows: TGTGCCAGCATCCGTACAGCCTCCTATGGCTACACCTTC. It codes for CASIRTASYGYTF.